These 19 T cell receptor beta chains originate from one sample sequenced in a study of regulatory T cells in long-lasting Graves disease. Arm-PCR of CDR3 regions with iRepertoire HTBI primers generated TCR beta libraries. One entry per CDR3 protein, called by TCRdb with MiXCR from the multiplex PCR reads. The table lists almost 350,000 distinct CDR3 sequences, roughly a fifth of them singletons, with 29% in the top ten. Time point meaning: persistent/refractory GD, antithyroid drugs over 5 years with positive TRAb. RNA extracted from PBMCs served as the sequencing template. The sample consisted of peripheral blood mononuclear cells (PBMCs), taken when the disease was refractory, from a patient treated with antithyroid drugs. The receptors stem from a female donor with Graves disease.

This clonotype occurred a few times. For the CDR3, the DNA is TGTGCCAGCAGCCAAGAGACAGGGGCCTACGAGCAGTACTTC. It translates to CASSQETGAYEQYF. The gene calls are TRBV4-2 and TRBJ2-7, with 8 nucleotides matching TRBD1. Losses at the gene ends were 0 bases for V and 2 bases for J; bases not matched to a gene: 0. Germline V gives CDR1 LGHNA, CDR2 YNFKEQ. The CDR3 has 14 amino acids.

The table lists this clonotype with a few counts. J is TRBJ2-2 and V is TRBV20-1; D gene ambiguous. The germline gives CDR1 DFQATT, CDR2 SNEGSKA (reference sequence). The CDR3 has 16 amino acids. Trimming removed 0 bases at V and 5 bases at J, with 16 bases between. CDR3 bases: TGCAGTGCTAGAGATCGGTGGGCAGGAGAAACCGGGGAGCTGTTTTTT. Translated, it gives CSARDRWAGETGELFF.

This clonotype has ten or more counts. V usage is TRBV7-9 and J usage is TRBJ2-7; D is perhaps TRBD2 (6 bases). The ends were cut back, 5 bases at V and 2 bases at J, with 22 bases in the middle. This CDR3 is built from 17 residues. Germline lookup yields CDR1 SEHNR and CDR2 FQNEAQ (reference sequence). The CDR3 nucleotides read TGTGCCAGCAGCCCCTTCGGCGGGGCCCCTTCTACCTACGAGCAGTACTTC. Its translation: CASSPFGGAPSTYEQYF.

This clonotype was seen many times. V and J are TRBV18 and TRBJ1-1, with 7 positions matching TRBD1. V dropped 2 bases and J dropped 0; count of bases not matched to a gene: 6. The germline V gene has CDR1 KGHSH and CDR2 LQKENI. The CDR3 is 16 amino acids. CDR3: CASSPSGQQMNTEAFF. CDR3 nucleotides: TGTGCCAGCTCACCATCGGGACAGCAGATGAACACTGAAGCTTTCTTT.

The J gene is TRBJ2-7, the V gene TRBV5-1, with D tentatively TRBD2 (6 bases). The V end lost 7 bases, the J end lost 4 bases, and 21 bases lay between the germline ends. The CDR3 length is 15 residues. Germline CDR1 is SGHRS and CDR2 is YFSETQ. This CDR3 is CASHASSAGTYEQYF. As DNA, the CDR3 is TGCGCCAGCCATGCGAGTTCGGCAGGGACTTACGAGCAGTACTTC.

The sample holds many counts of this clonotype. This sequence joins TRBV27 and TRBJ1-1; D call uncertain. The CDR3 length is 13 residues. Germline V lookup: CDR1 MNHEY, CDR2 SMNVEV (reference sequence). V was trimmed by 6 bases and J by 0 bases, leaving 8 bases between them. CDR3 loop: CASSFYMNTEAFF. The CDR3, as DNA: TGTGCCAGCAGCTTTTACATGAACACTGAAGCTTTCTTT.

This clonotype was picked up a small number of times. The J gene is TRBJ2-7, the V gene TRBV18; possible D gene TRBD1, 5 bases. The CDR3 consists of 14 residues. V lost 6 bases and J lost 5, with 17 bases in between. Germline assignment: CDR1 KGHSH and CDR2 LQKENI. Here the CDR3 reads CASSLRARLDEQYF. As DNA, the CDR3 is TGTGCCAGCTCCCTCAGGGCCCGACTCGACGAGCAGTACTTC.

This clonotype was observed many times. The chain is built from TRBV12-3 or TRBV12-4 and TRBJ2-2, with D hard to call. The CDR3 consists of 13 residues. Between the trimmed V and J ends, which lost 6 bases and 5 bases, there was a span of 10 bases. CDR3 in DNA: TGTGCCAGCAGCTACGATAGAACCGGGGAGCTGTTTTTT. This encodes CASSYDRTGELFF.

This clonotype showed up many times. The chain couples TRBV20-1 to TRBJ2-5; D may be TRBD1 or TRBD2 (6 bases each). Trimming left V 3 bases short and J 5 bases short, with 7 bases between. The CDR3 loop spans 11 amino acids. CDR1 is DFQATT and CDR2 is SNEGSKA in the germline V gene (reference sequence). CDR3: CSASGGETQYF. The CDR3 coding sequence is TGCAGTGCTAGCGGGGGCGAGACCCAGTACTTC.

This clonotype was counted ten times or more. The genes are TRBV6-1 and TRBJ1-2; maybe TRBD1 (5 bases). Germline lookup yields CDR1 MNHNS and CDR2 SASEGT. V was pared by 0 bases and J by 3 bases, with 8 bases between. The CDR3 extends over 14 amino acids. This CDR3 is CASSEATGDYGYTF. Here the CDR3 DNA reads TGTGCCAGCAGTGAAGCCACAGGCGACTATGGCTACACCTTC.

In this sample, this clonotype turned up many times. The rearrangement links TRBV6-5 to TRBJ1-6; TRBD1 might be the D (6 bases). CDR3 length: 22 residues. V was cut by 0 bases and J by 9 bases, with 33 bases left in between. Germline CDR1 reads MNHEY; CDR2 reads SVGAGI. Here the CDR3 DNA reads TGTGCCAGCAGTTACTCCTCCAGTCCGAGGGGGTTCGTAAGCGGGGGTGGTTCACCCCTCCACTTT. The encoded protein is CASSYSSSPRGFVSGGGSPLHF.

Regarding this clonotype: A much larger clone sits a single nucleotide away, making a read error possible. The CDR3 coding sequence is TGCAGTGCTAGAGATGCGGGATGGCCTAACGAGCAGTACTTC. Encoded protein: CSARDAGWPNEQYF. This sequence joins TRBV20-1 and TRBJ2-7; a possible D gene is TRBD2 (6 bases). The CDR3 sequence is 14 residues long. Per germline, CDR1 DFQATT and CDR2 SNEGSKA (reference sequence). Trimming took off 0 bases at V and 5 bases at J, with 14 bases between the two ends.

This clonotype was picked up a small number of times. The chain couples TRBV9 to TRBJ2-7; 8 bases agree with TRBD1. Germline V gives CDR1 SGDLS, CDR2 YYNGEE. J lost 3 bases, V lost 4 bases, and 9 bases had no gene match. This CDR3 spans 15 amino acids. The CDR3 loop reads CASSIGPGQDYEQYF. The CDR3, as DNA: TGTGCCAGCAGCATAGGCCCGGGACAGGACTACGAGCAGTACTTC.

The chain is built from TRBV12-3 or TRBV12-4 and TRBJ2-1; D unclear. Trimming took off 5 bases at V and 4 bases at J, with 15 bases between the two ends. The CDR3 spans 15 residues. The CDR3 DNA reads as TGTGCCAGCAGTCTGGGGTACTCCATATACAATGAGCAGTTCTTC. This encodes CASSLGYSIYNEQFF.

This clonotype was observed at least ten times. The V and J genes are TRBV29-1 and TRBJ1-1; perhaps TRBD1 as D (6 bases). Germline V CDR1 and CDR2: SQVTM, ANQGSEA. V lost 4 bases and J 1 base, leaving 16 bases between the germline ends. CDR3 length: 15 amino acids. The DNA of the CDR3 is TGCAGCGTTGCCGACAGGACACTTAGGAACACTGAAGCTTTCTTT. It codes for CSVADRTLRNTEAFF.

V and J are TRBV7-2 and TRBJ1-5, with D hard to call. CDR1 and CDR2 (germline): SGHTA, FQGNSA. The CDR3 extends over 17 amino acids. V lost 3 bases to trimming and J lost 0 bases, with 15 bases between them. CDR3 region: CASSLVYGTYSNQPQHF. The CDR3 bases are TGTGCCAGCAGCTTGGTTTATGGCACCTATAGCAATCAGCCCCAGCATTTT.

The V and J genes are TRBV28 and TRBJ2-2; the D is unclear. Germline assignment: CDR1 MDHEN and CDR2 SYDVKM. V lost 10 bases and J 7 bases, leaving 13 bases between the germline ends. The CDR3 runs 12 residues. The DNA for the CDR3 is TGTGCCATCTCGTCATTAGACGGGGAGCTGTTTTTT. Translation gives CAISSLDGELFF.

The chain carries TRBV12-3 or TRBV12-4 and TRBJ2-7; 11 bases line up with TRBD1. This CDR3 region has 15 residues. V lost 5 bases and J lost 6; bases outside the gene matches: 9. CDR3: CASSLGTGGGGEQYF. The CDR3 nucleotides are TGTGCCAGCAGTCTCGGGACAGGGGGAGGTGGCGAGCAGTACTTC.

This clonotype came up many times. The gene calls are TRBV18 and TRBJ1-2; D remains ambiguous. The CDR3 is 14 amino acids. Germline values: CDR1 KGHSH, CDR2 LQKENI. V dropped 4 bases and J dropped 0 bases, with 9 bases sitting between them. CDR3: CASSRAESNYGYTF. CDR3 coding DNA: TGTGCCAGCTCACGGGCGGAGTCTAACTATGGCTACACCTTC.